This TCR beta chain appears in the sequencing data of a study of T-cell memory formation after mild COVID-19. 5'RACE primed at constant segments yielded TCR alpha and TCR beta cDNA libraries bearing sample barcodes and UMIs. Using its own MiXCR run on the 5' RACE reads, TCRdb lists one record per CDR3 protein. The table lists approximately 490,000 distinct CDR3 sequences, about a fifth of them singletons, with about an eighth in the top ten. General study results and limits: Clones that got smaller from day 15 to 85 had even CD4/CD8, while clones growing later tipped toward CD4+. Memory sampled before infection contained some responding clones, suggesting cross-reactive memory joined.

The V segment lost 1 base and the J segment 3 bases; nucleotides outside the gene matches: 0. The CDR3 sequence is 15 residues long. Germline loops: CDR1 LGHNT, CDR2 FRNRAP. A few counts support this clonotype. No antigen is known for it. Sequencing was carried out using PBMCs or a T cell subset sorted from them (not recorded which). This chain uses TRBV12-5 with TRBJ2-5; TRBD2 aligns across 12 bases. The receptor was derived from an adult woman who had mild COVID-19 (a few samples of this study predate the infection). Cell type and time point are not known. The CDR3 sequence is CASGLGLAGEETQYF. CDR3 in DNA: TGTGCTAGTGGTTTGGGACTAGCGGGAGAAGAGACCCAGTACTTC.